This T cell receptor (beta chain) was recovered during a study of blood T cell repertoires in COVID-19. As for the study in general: Samples of COVID-19 (acute and convalescent) were obtained from the United States, Italy and Spain. The analysed material was cDNA or gDNA that came from T cells, B-cell-depleted T cells, or PBMCs.

TCRdb's table, derived via immunoSEQ multiplex PCR, lists solely in-frame clones and lacks some. The sample carries around 97,000 clones, approximately 82% recorded once. This CDR3 has 16 residues. Germline values: CDR1 LGHDT, CDR2 YNNKEL (reference sequence). The junction had 3 bases not matched to a gene; V was cut back by 1 base and J by 4 bases. The sample consisted of peripheral blood. The chain links TRBV3-1 (or the pseudogene TRBV3-2) to TRBJ2-1, with 11 positions matching TRBD2. This sequence was found in a man between 65 and 85 years old with acute or convalescent COVID-19. CDR3 amino acids: CASSQVAGGLYNEQFF. The CDR3 nucleotides read TGTGCCAGCAGCCAAGTAGCGGGGGGGCTGTACAATGAGCAGTTCTTC.